This TCR beta chain was sequenced for a study of persistence of HIV-infected CD4 T cells. Study information: Median time on suppressive ART was seven to nine years.

With regard to this clone: As yet, its antigen is unknown.

Cells were stimulated with overlapping HIV-1 Gag 15-mer peptides. Memory cells lacking CD40L and CD69 with high CD45RO were sorted. Trimming cost V 4 bases and J 5 bases; bases outside gene matches: 10. Germline V lookup: CDR1 SGHDN, CDR2 FVKESK. CDR3 length equals 17 residues. This was the immunoSEQ version 4 assay in survey mode. Measured with immunoSEQ multiplex PCR; TCRdb has only the in-frame clones, and not every one. The table shows 30,000 to 35,000 clones, with around 82% occurring only once. The gene calls are TRBV14 and TRBJ2-1; 11 bases line up with TRBD2. This receptor was obtained from an adult woman with HIV who was CMV-seropositive. The sequencing used CD4+ T cells sorted from PBMCs after roughly 18-hour stimulation, collected from a patient who received antiretroviral therapy. For the CDR3, the DNA is TGTGCCAGCAGCCGAATTAAACCGGGACTAGCGGACAATGAGCAGTTCTTC. This translates into CASSRIKPGLADNEQFF.